These T cell receptor beta chains were read from a single sample in a study of T cells after yellow fever vaccination. Each CDR3 protein is one row after TCRdb ran MiXCR on the 5' RACE reads. The sample gives around 27,000 distinct CDR3 sequences, around 4.3% of which show up once; approximately 49% is in the top ten. The source was CD8+ T cells sorted from PBMCs, collected 5 days after the yellow fever booster vaccination. The source of these receptors is a young man who received the YFV17D yellow fever vaccine. CDR3s include the opening cysteine and the closing phenylalanine or tryptophan.

v_call cdr3_aa
TRBV4-3 CASSHLEGYEQYF
TRBV6-6 CASRPTRQGGWSPLHF
TRBV12-3/TRBV12-4 CASTNPGQVDTGELFF
TRBV5-4 CASSLEQQETQYF
TRBV7-2 CASSLEAGVTDTQYF
TRBV6-5 CASSYGGDGNTIYF
TRBV12-3/TRBV12-4 CASSTDRGQETQYF
TRBV11-2 CASSPPTSATYEQYF
TRBV5-1 CASSLGDAASTDTQYF
TRBV7-2 CASSLEALYNEQFF
TRBV7-2 CASSSGGFSYEQYF
TRBV11-2 CASSLVSDTDTQYF
TRBV7-3 CASSLVPISGANVLTF
TRBV19 CASSILLAGIYEQYF
TRBV15 CATSGRSDTQYF
TRBV4-3 CASSHGTGVGEQFF
TRBV20-1 CSARRQTPFGEQFF
TRBV20-1 CSASRTSVPVVSYNEQFF
TRBV4-3 CASSQDTGTGDEKLFF
TRBV29-1 CSVEEWGELFF
TRBV9 CASSVDGRTIYNEQFF
TRBV23-1 CVSSPPPTGVKDTQYF
TRBV27 CASRRLNAGGLNEQFF
TRBV28 CASSVTVRSDDYEQYF
TRBV7-9 CASSLVGQETQYF
TRBV7-8 CASSLAVRVIEQYF
TRBV30 CAWSVTGQPDTNYGYTF
TRBV20-1 CSATTTGAPWEQYF